Given below is one T cell receptor beta chain in context. These data belong to a study of low-dose radiotherapy and immunotherapy resistance in tumors. Overall study context: Patients' oral aspirin dose was 300 mg daily across four cycles from cycle 1 day 1.

TRAV- and TRBV-specific primers, spanning alpha and beta chains, primed first-strand cDNA. TCRs were put through 20 to 25 PCR cycles of amplification with Phusion. A constant-region primer and the V-primer adapter served as the primer pair. After the mRNA was isolated, it was amplified using in vitro transcription. In TCRdb, the reads were re-called with MiXCR into one record per CDR3 protein. Altogether about 16,000 distinct CDR3 sequences are present, approximately 74% being singletons, with the ten largest covering about an eighth. Donors received a regimen that comprised nivolumab, ipilimumab, aspirin, low-dose cyclophosphamide and low-dose radiotherapy. The V gene's germline CDR1 is MDHEN and CDR2 SYDVKM. The CDR3 spans 14 residues. With 3 bases removed from V and 6 bases from J, the gap between germline ends came to 11 bases.

This receptor was identified in a human donor with advanced metastatic prostate, ovarian, gallbladder or colorectal cancer (not recorded which). This table probably holds off-target reads from a library built for another chain. V gene TRBV28 combines with J gene TRBJ2-2; D call uncertain. CDR3 nucleotides: TGTGCCAGCAGTTTGCCCCACCCGGCCGGGGAGCTGTTTTTT. This translates into CASSLPHPAGELFF.